This T cell receptor (beta chain) was identified in a study of post-analysis software for immune sequencing data. At the level of the study: Clinical courses comprised relapsing-remitting, secondary progressive and progressive-relapsing multiple sclerosis.

This clonotype occurred a few times. Its antigen is not identified. General observations from the study: There were roughly 5 TRBV segments more frequent in patients than controls, and TRBV5-6, TRBV5-1 and TRBV20-1 were among them. A significant reduction in normalized Chao1 diversity was observed in multiple sclerosis patients versus controls.

V was shortened by 1 base and J by 2 bases, with 9 bases between the two germline ends. Germline V gene sequence: CDR1 SQVTM, CDR2 ANQGSEA. This CDR3 contains 13 residues. Carried by the TCR beta cDNA libraries were unique molecular identifiers. TCRdb re-analysed the PCR reads in MiXCR, keeping a single row per CDR3 protein. The table shows about 820,000 distinct CDR3 sequences, with approximately 53% occurring only once. The chain combines TRBV29-1 with TRBJ2-7; tentative D call: TRBD1 (6 bases). This receptor was taken from a girl aged 10 to 17 with multiple sclerosis. The sequencing input was blood. Here the CDR3 reads CSVEAGVAYEQYF. In DNA form, the CDR3 reads TGCAGCGTTGAAGCAGGGGTGGCCTACGAGCAGTACTTC.